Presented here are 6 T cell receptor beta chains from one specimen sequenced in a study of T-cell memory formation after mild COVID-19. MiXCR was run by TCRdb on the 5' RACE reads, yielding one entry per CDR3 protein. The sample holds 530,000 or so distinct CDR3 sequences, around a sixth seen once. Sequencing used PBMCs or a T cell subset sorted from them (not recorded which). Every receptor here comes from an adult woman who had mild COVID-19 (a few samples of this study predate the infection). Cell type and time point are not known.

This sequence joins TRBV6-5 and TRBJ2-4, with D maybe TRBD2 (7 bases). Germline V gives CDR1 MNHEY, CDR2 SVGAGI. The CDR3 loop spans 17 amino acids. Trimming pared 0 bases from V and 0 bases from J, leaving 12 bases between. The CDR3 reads CASSYSRGASAKNIQYF. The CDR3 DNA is TGTGCCAGCAGTTACTCACGGGGGGCCTCAGCCAAAAACATTCAGTACTTC.

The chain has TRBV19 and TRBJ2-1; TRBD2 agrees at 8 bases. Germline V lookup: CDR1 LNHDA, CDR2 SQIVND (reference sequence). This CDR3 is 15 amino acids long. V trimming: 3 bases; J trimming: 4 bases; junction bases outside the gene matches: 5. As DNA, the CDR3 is TGTGCCAGTAGTATCCCCGCGGGGGGATACAATGAGCAGTTCTTC. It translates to CASSIPAGGYNEQFF.

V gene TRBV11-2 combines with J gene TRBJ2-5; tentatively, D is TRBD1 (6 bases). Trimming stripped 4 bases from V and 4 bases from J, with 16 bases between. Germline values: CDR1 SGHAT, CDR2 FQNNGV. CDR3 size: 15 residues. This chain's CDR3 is CASSSGTPRGETQYF. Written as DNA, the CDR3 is TGTGCCAGCAGCTCCGGGACACCGAGGGGAGAGACCCAGTACTTC. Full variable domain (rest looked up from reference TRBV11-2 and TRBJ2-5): EAGVAQSPRYKIIEKRQSVAFWCNPISGHATLYWYQQILGQGPKLLIQFQNNGVVDDSQLPKDRFSAERLKGVDSTLKIQPAKLEDSAVYLCASSSGTPRGETQYFGPGTRLLVL.

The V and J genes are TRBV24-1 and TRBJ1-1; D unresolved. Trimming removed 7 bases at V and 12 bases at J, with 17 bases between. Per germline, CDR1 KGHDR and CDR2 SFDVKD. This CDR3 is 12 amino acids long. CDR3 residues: CATSTGGGRPFF. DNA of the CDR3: TGTGCCACCAGCACGGGCGGAGGGAGGCCTTTCTTT.

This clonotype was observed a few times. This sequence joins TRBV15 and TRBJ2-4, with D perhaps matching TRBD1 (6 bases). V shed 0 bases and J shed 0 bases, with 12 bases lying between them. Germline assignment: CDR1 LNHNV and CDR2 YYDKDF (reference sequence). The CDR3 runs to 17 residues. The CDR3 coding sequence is TGTGCCACCAGCAGAGATAGGCAGGGGCTAGCCAAAAACATTCAGTACTTC. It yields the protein CATSRDRQGLAKNIQYF.

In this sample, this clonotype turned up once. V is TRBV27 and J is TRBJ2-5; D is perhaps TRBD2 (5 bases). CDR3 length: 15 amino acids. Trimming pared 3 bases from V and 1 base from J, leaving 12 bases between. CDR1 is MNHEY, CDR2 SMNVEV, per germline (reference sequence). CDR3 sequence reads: CASSFLGGSQETQYF. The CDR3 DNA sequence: TGTGCCAGCAGTTTTTTGGGTGGGAGCCAAGAGACCCAGTACTTC.